These T cell receptor beta chains were read from a single sample in a study of vaccination and CD4 T cells after COVID-19. TCRdb reanalysed the PCR reads using MiXCR and keeps one entry per CDR3 protein. The profile covers 15,000 to 20,000 distinct CDR3 sequences, with about 62% appearing a single time and 1% taken by the ten largest. Sequenced material: CD4+ T cells from blood, taken before SARS-CoV-2 vaccination. The source is a human donor who had recovered from COVID-19. Both conserved end residues are part of each CDR3.

V gene,J gene,CDR3 protein
TRBV7-9,TRBJ2-1,CASSSGTSRVYNEQFF
TRBV2,TRBJ2-5,CASTRTSGRWETQYF
TRBV20-1,TRBJ1-3,CSASPAPSGAGNTIYF
TRBV24-1,TRBJ1-1,CATSDTRSNTEAFF
TRBV7-2,TRBJ1-2,CASSLDRQSRYGYTF
TRBV27,TRBJ2-5,CASSFLGQGGEAQYF
TRBV2,TRBJ1-2,CASSEPLMGETRDGFGYTF
TRBV7-9,TRBJ2-2,CANSLDGIRRRRAGELFF
TRBV12-3/TRBV12-4,TRBJ2-1,CASKRTSGKGTYNEQFF
TRBV4-1,TRBJ2-2,CASSQTLAGELFF
TRBV7-8,TRBJ2-7,CASSLFPRGGGQSEQYF
TRBV6-5,TRBJ1-1,CASSYPRELNTEAFF
TRBV6-2/TRBV6-3,TRBJ1-1,CASKNLRYGEAFF
TRBV2,TRBJ2-2,CASNPDRAGTGELFF
TRBV20-1,TRBJ1-3,CSARGIIGGGNTIYF
TRBV6-5,TRBJ1-6,CASSYSRLGAAYNSPLHF
TRBV11-2,TRBJ2-5,CASSLRWETQYF
TRBV19,TRBJ1-1,CASSLTGVTEAFF
TRBV21-1,TRBJ2-1,CASSKAWGLAGTSYNEQFF
TRBV6-5,TRBJ2-3,CASSYSRLAPSTDTQYF
TRBV20-1,TRBJ2-7,CSASRDSAYEQYF
TRBV6-2/TRBV6-3,TRBJ2-7,CASSSYLGGPPSYEQYF
TRBV19,TRBJ1-2,CASSAPGPFSTF
TRBV6-2/TRBV6-3,TRBJ1-2,CASSYSGSPYGYTF
TRBV2,TRBJ1-5,CASRTGNNQPQHF
TRBV7-3,TRBJ2-7,CASSLHGQGGDYEQYF
TRBV19,TRBJ2-1,CASSIGSLVTNNEQFF
TRBV15,TRBJ2-7,CATSRDYSLGTSGSSYEQYF
TRBV27,TRBJ1-5,CASGYRGGNQPQHF
TRBV6-9,TRBJ2-6,CASRGLNANVLTF
TRBV2,TRBJ2-1,CASQPSGIYNEQFF
TRBV7-9,TRBJ1-3,CASSPTGSFGNTIYF
TRBV20-1,TRBJ1-1,CSARRVRWDTEAFF
TRBV7-3,TRBJ2-3,CASSLSAGDTQYF
TRBV28,TRBJ1-1,CASSLLSGYEAFF
TRBV18,TRBJ2-2,CASSGGQPNTGELFF
TRBV4-2,TRBJ2-5,CASSQDAQETQYF
TRBV19,TRBJ1-5,CATRTGSNQPQHF
TRBV20-1,TRBJ2-7,CSARDDRGFSYEQYF
TRBV6-1,TRBJ2-3,CASSSSGESTDTQYF
TRBV20-1,TRBJ1-4,CSARAWTGEKLFF
TRBV29-1,TRBJ2-5,CSVAKGTSGIQETQYF
TRBV27,TRBJ1-5,CASKGKGYQPQHF
TRBV6-5,TRBJ2-5,CASSSSDLDETQYF
TRBV7-2,TRBJ2-3,CASSFGASTDTQYF
TRBV19,TRBJ1-5,CASSAGAGRQPQHF
TRBV28,TRBJ1-6,CASSLGNRDSPLHF
TRBV20-1,TRBJ2-3,CSAIAGGPDTQYF
TRBV7-2,TRBJ2-1,CASSVNMGRGNEQFF
TRBV30,TRBJ1-5,CAWRGQGSGQPQHF
TRBV7-7,TRBJ2-2,CASSPTGNTGELFF
TRBV7-3,TRBJ1-1,CASSRTGSTEAFF
TRBV20-1,TRBJ2-1,CSARDLWVAGISYNEQFF
TRBV6-1,TRBJ1-2,CASSNRAYGYTF
TRBV11-2,TRBJ1-3,CASSLEPLSGNTIYF
TRBV6-1,TRBJ1-5,CASRTQGADNQPQHF
TRBV24-1,TRBJ2-5,CATSDSIAGGQETQYF